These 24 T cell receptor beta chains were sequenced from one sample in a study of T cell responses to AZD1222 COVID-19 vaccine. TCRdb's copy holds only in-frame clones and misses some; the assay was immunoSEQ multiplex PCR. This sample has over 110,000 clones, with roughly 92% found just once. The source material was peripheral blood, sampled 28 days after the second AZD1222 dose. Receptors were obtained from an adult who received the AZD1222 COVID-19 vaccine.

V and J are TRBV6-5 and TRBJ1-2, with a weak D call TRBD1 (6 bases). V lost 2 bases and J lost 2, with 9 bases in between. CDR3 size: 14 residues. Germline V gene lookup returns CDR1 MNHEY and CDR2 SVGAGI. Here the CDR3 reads CASSYNRVNYGYTF. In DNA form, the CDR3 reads TGTGCCAGCAGTTACAACAGGGTGAACTATGGCTACACCTTC.

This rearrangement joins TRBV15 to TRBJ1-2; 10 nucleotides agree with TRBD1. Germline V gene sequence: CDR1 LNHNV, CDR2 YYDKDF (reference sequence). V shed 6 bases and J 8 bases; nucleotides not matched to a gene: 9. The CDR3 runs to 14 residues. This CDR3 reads CATSTGTGVWGYTF. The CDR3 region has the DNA TGTGCCACCAGTACCGGGACAGGGGTCTGGGGCTACACCTTC.

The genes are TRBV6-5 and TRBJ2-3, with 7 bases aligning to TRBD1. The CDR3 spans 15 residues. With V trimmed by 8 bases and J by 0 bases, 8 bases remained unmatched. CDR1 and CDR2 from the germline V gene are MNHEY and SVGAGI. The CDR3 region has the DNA TGTGCCAGCCACAAGGGGGCATCTAGCACAGATACGCAGTATTTT. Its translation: CASHKGASSTDTQYF.

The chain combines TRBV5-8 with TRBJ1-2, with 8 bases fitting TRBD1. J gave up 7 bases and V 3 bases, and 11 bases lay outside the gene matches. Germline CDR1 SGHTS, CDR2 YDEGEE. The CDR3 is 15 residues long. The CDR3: CASSSPRAGGSGYTF. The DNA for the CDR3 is TGTGCCAGCAGCTCACCCCGGGCAGGGGGCAGTGGCTACACCTTC.

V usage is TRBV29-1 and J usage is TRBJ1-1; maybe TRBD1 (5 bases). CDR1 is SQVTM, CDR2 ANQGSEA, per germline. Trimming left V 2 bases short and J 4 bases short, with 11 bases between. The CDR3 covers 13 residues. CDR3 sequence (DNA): TGCAGCGTTGAAAAGGGGCTGGGCACTGAAGCTTTCTTT. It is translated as CSVEKGLGTEAFF. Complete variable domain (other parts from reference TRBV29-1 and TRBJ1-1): SAVISQKPSRDICQRGTSLTIQCQVDSQVTMMFWYRQQPGQSLTLIATANQGSEATYESGFVIDKFPISRPNLTFSTLTVSNMSPEDSSIYLCSVEKGLGTEAFFGQGTRLTVV.

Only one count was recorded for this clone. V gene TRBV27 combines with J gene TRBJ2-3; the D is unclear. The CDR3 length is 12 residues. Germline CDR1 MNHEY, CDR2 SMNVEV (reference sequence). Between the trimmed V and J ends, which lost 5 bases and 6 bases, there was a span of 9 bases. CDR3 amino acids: CASSPNPDTQYF. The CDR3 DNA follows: TGTGCCAGCAGTCCCAATCCGGATACGCAGTATTTT.

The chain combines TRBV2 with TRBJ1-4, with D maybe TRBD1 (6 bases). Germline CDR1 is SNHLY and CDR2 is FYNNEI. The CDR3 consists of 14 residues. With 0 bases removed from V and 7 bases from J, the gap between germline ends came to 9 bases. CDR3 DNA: TGTGCCAGCAGTGAAGCAGGGACAACTGAAAAACTGTTTTTT. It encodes CASSEAGTTEKLFF. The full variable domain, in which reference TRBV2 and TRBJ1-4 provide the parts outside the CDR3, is EPEVTQTPSHQVTQMGQEVILRCVPISNHLYFYWYRQILGQKVEFLVSFYNNEISEKSEIFDDQFSVERPDGSNFTLKIRSTKLEDSAMYFCASSEAGTTEKLFFGSGTQLSVL.

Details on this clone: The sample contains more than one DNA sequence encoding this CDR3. The CDR3 DNA reads TGTGCCAGCAGTCCAGGACAGAACTATGGCTACACCTTC. It encodes CASSPGQNYGYTF. This rearrangement joins TRBV12-3 or TRBV12-4 to TRBJ1-2, with a weak D call TRBD1 (6 bases). V was shortened by 5 bases and J by 2 bases, with 9 bases between the two germline ends. CDR3 length: 13 amino acids.

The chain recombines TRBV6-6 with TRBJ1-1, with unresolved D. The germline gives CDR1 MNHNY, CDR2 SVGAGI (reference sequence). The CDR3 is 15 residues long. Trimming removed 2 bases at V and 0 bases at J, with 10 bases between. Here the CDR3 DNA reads TGTGCCAGCAGTTACGCGAGGGCGCTGAACACTGAAGCTTTCTTT. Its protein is CASSYARALNTEAFF.

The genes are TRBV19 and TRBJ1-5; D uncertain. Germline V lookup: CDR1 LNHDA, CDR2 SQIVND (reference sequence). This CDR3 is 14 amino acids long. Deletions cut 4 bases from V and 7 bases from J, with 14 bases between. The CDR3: CASSTPSGWQPQHF. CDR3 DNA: TGTGCCAGTAGTACCCCCTCGGGTTGGCAGCCCCAGCATTTT.

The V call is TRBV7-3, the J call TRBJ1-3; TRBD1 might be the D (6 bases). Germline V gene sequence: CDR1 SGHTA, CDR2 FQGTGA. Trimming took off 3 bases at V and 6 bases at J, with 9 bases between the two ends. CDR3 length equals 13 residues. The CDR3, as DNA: TGTGCCAGCAGCTTGGGGGGCGCAAACACCATATATTTT. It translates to CASSLGGANTIYF.

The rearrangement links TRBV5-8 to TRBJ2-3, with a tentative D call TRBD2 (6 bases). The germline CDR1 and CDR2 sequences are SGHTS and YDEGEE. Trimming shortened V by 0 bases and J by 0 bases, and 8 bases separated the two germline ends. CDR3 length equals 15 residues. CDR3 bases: TGTGCCAGCAGCTTGGGCGGGGTTAGCACAGATACGCAGTATTTT. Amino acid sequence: CASSLGGVSTDTQYF. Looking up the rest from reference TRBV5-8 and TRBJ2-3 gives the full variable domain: EAGVTQSPTHLIKTRGQQATLRCSPISGHTSVYWYQQALGLGLQFLLWYDEGEERNRGNFPPRFSGRQFPNYSSELNVNALELEDSALYLCASSLGGVSTDTQYFGPGTRLTVL.

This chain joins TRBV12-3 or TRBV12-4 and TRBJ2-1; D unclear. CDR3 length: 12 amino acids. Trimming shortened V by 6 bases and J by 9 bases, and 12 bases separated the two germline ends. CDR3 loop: CASSPRRSEQFF. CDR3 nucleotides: TGTGCCAGCAGCCCTCGGCGGAGTGAGCAGTTCTTC.

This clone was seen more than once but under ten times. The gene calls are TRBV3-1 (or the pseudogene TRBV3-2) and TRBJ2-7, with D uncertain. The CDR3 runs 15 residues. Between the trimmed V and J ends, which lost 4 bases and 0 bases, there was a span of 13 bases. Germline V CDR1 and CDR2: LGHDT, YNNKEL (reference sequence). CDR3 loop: CASSPGAARSYEQYV. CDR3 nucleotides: TGTGCCAGCAGCCCCGGTGCAGCCCGCTCCTACGAGCAGTACGTC.

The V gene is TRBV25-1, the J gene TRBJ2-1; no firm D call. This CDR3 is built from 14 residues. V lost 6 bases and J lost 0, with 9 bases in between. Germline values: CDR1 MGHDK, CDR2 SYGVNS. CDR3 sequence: CASSNPGSYNEQFF. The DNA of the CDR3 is TGTGCCAGCAGCAACCCAGGCTCCTACAATGAGCAGTTCTTC.

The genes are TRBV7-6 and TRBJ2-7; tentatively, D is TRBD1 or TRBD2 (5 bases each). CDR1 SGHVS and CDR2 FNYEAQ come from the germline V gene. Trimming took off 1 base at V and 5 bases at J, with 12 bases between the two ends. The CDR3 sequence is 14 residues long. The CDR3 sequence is CASSLGPGPNEQYF. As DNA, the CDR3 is TGTGCCAGCAGCTTAGGACCGGGGCCCAACGAGCAGTACTTC.

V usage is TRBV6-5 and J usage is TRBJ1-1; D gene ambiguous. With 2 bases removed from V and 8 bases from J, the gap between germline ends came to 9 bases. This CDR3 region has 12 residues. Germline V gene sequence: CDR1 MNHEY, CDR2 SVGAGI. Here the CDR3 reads CASSYRGGEAFF. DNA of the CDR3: TGTGCCAGCAGTTACCGTGGCGGGGAAGCTTTCTTT.

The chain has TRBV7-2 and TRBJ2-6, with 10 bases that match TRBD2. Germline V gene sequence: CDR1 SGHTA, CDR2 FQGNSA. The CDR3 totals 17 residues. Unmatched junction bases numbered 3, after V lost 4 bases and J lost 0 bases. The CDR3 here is CASSSGLALSGANVLTF. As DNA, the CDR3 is TGTGCCAGCAGCTCGGGACTAGCGCTCTCTGGGGCCAACGTCCTGACTTTC.

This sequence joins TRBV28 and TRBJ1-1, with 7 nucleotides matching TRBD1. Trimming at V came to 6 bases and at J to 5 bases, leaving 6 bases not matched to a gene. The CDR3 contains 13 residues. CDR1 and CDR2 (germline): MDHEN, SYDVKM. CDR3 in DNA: TGTGCCAGCAGGCCCCAGGGGGGGACTGAAGCTTTCTTT. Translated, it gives CASRPQGGTEAFF.

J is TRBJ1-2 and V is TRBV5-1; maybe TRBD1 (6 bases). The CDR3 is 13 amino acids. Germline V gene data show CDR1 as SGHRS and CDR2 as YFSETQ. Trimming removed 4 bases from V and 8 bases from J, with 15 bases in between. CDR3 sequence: CASSHNRVHGYTF. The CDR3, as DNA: TGCGCCAGCAGCCACAACAGGGTGCACGGCTACACCTTC.

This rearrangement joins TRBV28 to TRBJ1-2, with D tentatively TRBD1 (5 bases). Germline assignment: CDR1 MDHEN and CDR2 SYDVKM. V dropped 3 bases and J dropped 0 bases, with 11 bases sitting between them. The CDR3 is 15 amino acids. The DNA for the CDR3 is TGTGCCAGCAGTTTTTCTCAGGGACCTAACTATGGCTACACCTTC. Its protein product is CASSFSQGPNYGYTF.

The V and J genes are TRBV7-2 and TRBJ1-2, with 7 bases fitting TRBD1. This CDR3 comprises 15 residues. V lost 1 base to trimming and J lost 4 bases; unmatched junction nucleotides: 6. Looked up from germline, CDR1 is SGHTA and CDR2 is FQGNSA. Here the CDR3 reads CASSLETGAGYGYTF. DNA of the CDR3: TGTGCCAGCAGCTTAGAAACAGGGGCCGGCTATGGCTACACCTTC.

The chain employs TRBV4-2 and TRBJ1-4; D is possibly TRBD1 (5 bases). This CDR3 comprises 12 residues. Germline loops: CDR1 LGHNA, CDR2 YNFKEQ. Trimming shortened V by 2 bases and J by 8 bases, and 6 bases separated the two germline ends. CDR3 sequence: CASSQWGEKLFF. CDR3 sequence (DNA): TGTGCCAGCAGCCAATGGGGGGAAAAACTGTTTTTT.

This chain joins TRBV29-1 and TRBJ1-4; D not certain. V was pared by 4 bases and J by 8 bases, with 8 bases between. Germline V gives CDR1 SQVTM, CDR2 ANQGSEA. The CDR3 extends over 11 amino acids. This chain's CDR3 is CSVAGSEKLFF. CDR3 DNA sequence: TGCAGCGTTGCCGGAAGCGAAAAACTGTTTTTT.